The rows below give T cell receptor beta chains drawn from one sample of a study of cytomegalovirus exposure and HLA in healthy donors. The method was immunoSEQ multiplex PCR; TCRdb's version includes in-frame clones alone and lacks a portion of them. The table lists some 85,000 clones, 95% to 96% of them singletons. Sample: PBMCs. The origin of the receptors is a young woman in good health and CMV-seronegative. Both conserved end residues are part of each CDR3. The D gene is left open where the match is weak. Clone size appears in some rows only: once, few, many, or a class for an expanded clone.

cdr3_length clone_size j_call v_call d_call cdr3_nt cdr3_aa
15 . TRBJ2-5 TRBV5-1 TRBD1 TGCGCCAGCAAGCTTGGTACAGGGGGCGTTGAGACCCAGTACTTC CASKLGTGGVETQYF
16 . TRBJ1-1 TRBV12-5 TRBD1 TGTGCTAGTGGTCGAGGCCAGGGGGCGGTGAACACTGAAGCTTTCTTT CASGRGQGAVNTEAFF
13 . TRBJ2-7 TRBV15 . TGTGCCACCAGCTTCAGGACTTCTTACGAGCAGTACTTC CATSFRTSYEQYF
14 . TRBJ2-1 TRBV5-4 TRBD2 TGTGCCGAGGGCGGGAGTGGGGTGGGCAATGAGCAGTTCTTC CAEGGSGVGNEQFF
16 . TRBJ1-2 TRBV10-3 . TGTGCCATCAGTGAGTCAGTCCTGGGAGTTAACTATGGCTACACCTTC CAISESVLGVNYGYTF
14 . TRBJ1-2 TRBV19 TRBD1 TGTGCCAGTAGTATCGACAGGGACCGAGGAGGCTACACCTTC CASSIDRDRGGYTF
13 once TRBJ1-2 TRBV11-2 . TGTGCCAGCAGCCCATTTTCGGGGAATGGCTACACCTTC CASSPFSGNGYTF
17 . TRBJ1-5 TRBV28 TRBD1 TGTGCCAGCAGGGTGGGACAGGAAACTTCTAGCAATCAGCCCCAGCATTTT CASRVGQETSSNQPQHF
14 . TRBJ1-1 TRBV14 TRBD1 TGTGCCAGCAGCTTTTTGGACAGGGGGCTGCGGTCCTTCTTT CASSFLDRGLRSFF
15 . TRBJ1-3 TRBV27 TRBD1 TGTGCCAGCAGCGACTACAGGGGCTACGGAAACACCATATATTTT CASSDYRGYGNTIYF
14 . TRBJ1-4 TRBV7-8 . TGTGCCAGCAGCTTAGTAGACATAAATGAAAAACTGTTTTTT CASSLVDINEKLFF
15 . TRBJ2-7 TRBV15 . TGTGCCACCAGCAGAGTGGACAGTCTTCTCTACGAGCAGTACTTC CATSRVDSLLYEQYF
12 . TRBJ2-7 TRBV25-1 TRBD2 TGTGCCAGCAGTGCCAGACTAGCACGGCAGTACTTC CASSARLARQYF
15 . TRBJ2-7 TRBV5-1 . TGCGCCAGCAGCGGTAGCGGTTTGAGCTCCTACGAGCAGTACTTC CASSGSGLSSYEQYF
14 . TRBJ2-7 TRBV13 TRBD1 TGTGCCAGCAGCTGGGACAGACTCTCCTACGAGCAGTACTTC CASSWDRLSYEQYF
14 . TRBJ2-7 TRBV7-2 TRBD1 TGTGCCAGCAGCTTGACAGGGGCGACCTACGAGCAGTACTTC CASSLTGATYEQYF
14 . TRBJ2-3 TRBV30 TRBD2 TGTGCCTGGAGGAGGGACCCGGGGGAGGGTACGCAGTATTTT CAWRRDPGEGTQYF
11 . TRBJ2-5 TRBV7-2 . TGTGCCAGCAGCCTATATCTAGTGTCGCACTTC CASSLYLVSHF
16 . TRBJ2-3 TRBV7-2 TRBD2 TGTGCCAGCAGCTTAGCTCTAGCGGGAGCGAGGGATACGCAGTATTTT CASSLALAGARDTQYF
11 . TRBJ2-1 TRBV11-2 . TGTGCCAGCAGCTTAACAGATGAGCAGTTCTTC CASSLTDEQFF
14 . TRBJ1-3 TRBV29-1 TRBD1 TGCAGCGTGACCGACAGGGCGGGTGGAAACACCATATATTTT CSVTDRAGGNTIYF
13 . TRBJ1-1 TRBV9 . TGTGCCAGCAGCCTCGTAATGAACACTGAAGCTTTCTTT CASSLVMNTEAFF
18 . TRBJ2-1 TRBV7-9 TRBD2 TGTGCCAGCAGCCCGCGGAGTTATGGGACTAGCGCTAACAATGAGCAGTTCTTC CASSPRSYGTSANNEQFF
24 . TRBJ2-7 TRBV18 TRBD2 TGTGCCAGCTCACCAACGAGGTTTTGGACTAGCGGGAGTCATTTAATCGGGAGCTCCTACGAGCAGTACTTC CASSPTRFWTSGSHLIGSSYEQYF
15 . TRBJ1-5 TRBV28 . TGTGCCAGCAGTTCGACTACAGGGATAAATCAGCCCCAGCATTTT CASSSTTGINQPQHF
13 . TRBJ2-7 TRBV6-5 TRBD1 TGTGCCAGCAGGAGGGACAGGGCGGGCGAGCAGTACTTC CASRRDRAGEQYF
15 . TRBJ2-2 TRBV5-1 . TGCGCCAGCAGGTCCCGCGGCGCGGGCACCGGGGAGCTGTTTTTT CASRSRGAGTGELFF
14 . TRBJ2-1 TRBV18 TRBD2 TGTGCCAGCTCGAACCGCGGACTAGCCGATGAGCAGTTCTTC CASSNRGLADEQFF
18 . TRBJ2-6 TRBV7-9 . TGTGCCAGCAGCACCTCATCCCCCAGGGTCTCTGGGGCCAACGTCCTGACTTTC CASSTSSPRVSGANVLTF
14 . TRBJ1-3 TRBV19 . TGTGCCAGCGGACAGCCGTACTCTGGAAACACCATATATTTT CASGQPYSGNTIYF
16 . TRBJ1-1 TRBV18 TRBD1 TGTGCCAGCTCACCAAGGCAGGGGGCGGTAGACACTGAAGCTTTCTTT CASSPRQGAVDTEAFF
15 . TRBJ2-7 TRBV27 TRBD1 TGTGCCAGCATCTCTCACCGGGACAGACCCTACGAGCAGTACTTC CASISHRDRPYEQYF
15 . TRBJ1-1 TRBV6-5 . TGTGCCAGCAGTTACTCGAAGGCTATGGGCACCGAAGCTTTCTTT CASSYSKAMGTEAFF
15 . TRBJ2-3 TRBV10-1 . TGCGCCAGCAGTGAGGTCGCTAGCGGCACAGATACGCAGTATTTT CASSEVASGTDTQYF
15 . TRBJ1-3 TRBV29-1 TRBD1 TGCAGCGTTGAAGGGACAGACAGGGGGCGAAACACCATATATTTT CSVEGTDRGRNTIYF
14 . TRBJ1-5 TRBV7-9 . TGTGCCAGCAGCCTAGGGACGGGAAATCAGCCCCAGCATTTT CASSLGTGNQPQHF
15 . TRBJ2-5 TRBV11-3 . TGTGCCAGCAGCCCCGGGTGGGGCCCGGAGGAGACCCAGTACTTC CASSPGWGPEETQYF
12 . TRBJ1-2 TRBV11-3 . TGTGCCAGCAAGTGGACGGAGGCCTTCTACACCTTC CASKWTEAFYTF
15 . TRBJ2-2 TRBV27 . TGTGCCAGCAGTTTTTCGTGGATGGAGTCCGGGGAGCTGTTTTTT CASSFSWMESGELFF
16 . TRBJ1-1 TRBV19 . TGTGCCAGTAGTATAGCTTTAGGACCTCAGGGCACTGAAGCTTTCTTT CASSIALGPQGTEAFF
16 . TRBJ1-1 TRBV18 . TGTGCCAGCTCACCGCGGGAATTGCAGACGAACACTGAAGCTTTCTTT CASSPRELQTNTEAFF
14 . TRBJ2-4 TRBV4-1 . TGCGCCAGCAGCCAAGATCGGGTAGGAAACATTCAGTACTTC CASSQDRVGNIQYF
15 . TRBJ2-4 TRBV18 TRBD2 TGTGCCAGCCTACTAGCGGGAGGAGCCAAAAACATTCAGTACTTC CASLLAGGAKNIQYF
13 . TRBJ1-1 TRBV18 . TGTGCCAGCCACTCCCGGGTGAACACTGAAGCTTTCTTT CASHSRVNTEAFF
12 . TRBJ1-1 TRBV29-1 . TGCAGCGTTGTTCGGTGGACAGACGAAGCTTTCTTT CSVVRWTDEAFF
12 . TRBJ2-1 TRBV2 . TGTGCCAGCAGTGGAACAGGGTATGAGCAGTTCTTC CASSGTGYEQFF
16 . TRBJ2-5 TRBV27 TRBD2 TGTGCCAGCAGTTTACGCCAAGGACTAGTCCCGGAGACCCAGTACTTC CASSLRQGLVPETQYF
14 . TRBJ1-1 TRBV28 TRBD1 TGTGCCAGCAGTTTAGAGGGACAGACCGGAGAAGCTTTCTTT CASSLEGQTGEAFF
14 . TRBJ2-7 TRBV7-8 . TGTGCCAGCTGCCCCTACGGGGTCTCCTACGAGCAGTACTTC CASCPYGVSYEQYF
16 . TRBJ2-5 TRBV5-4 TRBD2 TGTGCCAGCAGCTTCGGGGGGAACCTTAAACAAGAGACCCAGTACTTC CASSFGGNLKQETQYF